The rows below give T cell receptor beta chains drawn from one sample of a study of identical twins. One entry per CDR3 protein, called by TCRdb with MiXCR from the 5' RACE reads. Found here are about 570,000 distinct CDR3 sequences, 9.6% of them singletons; the top ten hold approximately 3.2%. These data were likewise used in another study, on yellow fever vaccine responses in identical twins.

Material: PBMCs. The receptors here all came from a young woman in good health. The conserved cysteine and the conserved F or W are not part of the CDR3 here. The D gene is left open where the match is weak. The size entry is marked missing in some rows and otherwise reads once, few, many or a size class.

clone_size	j_call	d_call	v_call	cdr3_length	cdr3_aa
many	TRBJ1-1	NA	TRBV29-1	10	SVEDGTTEAF
many	TRBJ1-1	NA	TRBV2	11	ASSYRVGTEAF
NA	TRBJ2-7	NA	TRBV27	15	ASSPTSQWGPTYEQY
many	TRBJ2-7	NA	TRBV29-1	12	SVEVSKKSYEQY
NA	TRBJ2-4	NA	TRBV7-3	11	ASSLTQGAIQY
NA	TRBJ2-1	NA	TRBV20-1	14	CASPTSGPSYNEQF
NA	TRBJ2-1	TRBD2	TRBV20-1	10	SARRLAGGQF
many	TRBJ2-7	TRBD2	TRBV7-2	13	ASSLSRAGAGEQY
few	TRBJ1-5	NA	TRBV5-5	13	ASTPQGPGSQPQH
NA	TRBJ2-7	TRBD2	TRBV29-1	14	SVESSGSKSSYEQY
NA	TRBJ2-5	NA	TRBV20-1	14	SARAGPGLRQETQY
NA	TRBJ1-1	TRBD1	TRBV6-2/TRBV6-3	16	ASSRSRSAGGSSTEAF
many	TRBJ2-1	TRBD2	TRBV20-1	14	SATGTSGPTYNEQF
many	TRBJ1-5	NA	TRBV12-3/TRBV12-4	13	ASSLSQGSNQPQH
NA	TRBJ2-7	TRBD1	TRBV3-1	14	ASSPSPGQSYGEQY
many	TRBJ2-7	NA	TRBV28	11	ASTSQGGYEQY
few	TRBJ1-5	NA	TRBV20-1	13	SAQQSLGVNQPQH
NA	TRBJ2-1	NA	TRBV4-2	11	ASSQGQVNEQF
many	TRBJ1-6	NA	TRBV12-3/TRBV12-4	10	ASSSSNSPLH